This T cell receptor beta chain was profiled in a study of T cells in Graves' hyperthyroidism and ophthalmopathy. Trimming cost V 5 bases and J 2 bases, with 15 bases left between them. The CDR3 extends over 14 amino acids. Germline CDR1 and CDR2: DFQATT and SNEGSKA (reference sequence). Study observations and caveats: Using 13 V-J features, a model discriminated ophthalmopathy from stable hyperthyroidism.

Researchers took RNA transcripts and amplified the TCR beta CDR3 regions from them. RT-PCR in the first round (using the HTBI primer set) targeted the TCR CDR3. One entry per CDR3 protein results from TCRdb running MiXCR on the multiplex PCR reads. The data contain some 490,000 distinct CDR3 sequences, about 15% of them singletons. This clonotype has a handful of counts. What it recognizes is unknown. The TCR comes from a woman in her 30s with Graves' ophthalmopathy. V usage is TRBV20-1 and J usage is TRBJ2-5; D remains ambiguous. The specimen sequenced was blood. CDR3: CSAPLSEYQETQYF. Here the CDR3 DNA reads TGCAGTGCTCCATTAAGTGAATATCAAGAGACCCAGTACTTC.